This paragraph covers one T cell receptor (beta chain) sequence. This receptor's antigen is unknown. Base qualities are not provided; no much larger clone lies one nucleotide away. V is cut by 4 bases and J by 2 bases, and the space between the germline ends is 12 bases. For CDR1 and CDR2, the germline V gene lists SNHLY and FYNNEI. The CDR3 measures 14 amino acids from cysteine to phenylalanine. Just CDR3 DNA is preserved here, 42 bases in frame from base 1. The study profiled bulk TCR beta-chain repertoires in matched peripheral blood, tumor and adjacent normal breast tissue taken from approximately 15 patients with early-stage breast cancer. Before surgery, roughly 4.5-11 mL of whole blood was collected in EDTA tubes and processed within 2 hours. Peripheral blood mononuclear cells were isolated by Ficoll-Paque centrifugation in SepMate-50 tubes. For storage in liquid nitrogen, PBMCs were cryopreserved as aliquots of roughly 2 to 4.5 million cells in roughly 90% FBS with around 10% DMSO. The Qiagen AllPrep DNA/RNA Mini kit was used for genomic DNA extraction.

This specimen comes from a study of early stage breast cancer tumors listed by TCRdb under 2017. Some background on the complete study: Of the approximately 15 invasive breast tumors, about 13 were found to be estrogen receptor-positive, progesterone receptor-positive and HER2-negative. A total of 2,651,842 templates, representing under 1.1 million unique clonotypes, were detected across all samples. On average, each sample had around 10-fold read coverage. About 70% of the 12 ER+/PR+/HER2- tumors were invasive ductal carcinomas, while the other four were invasive lobular carcinomas. General study outcomes and caveats: Greater similarity was observed between blood and normal breast repertoires than between blood and tumor repertoires, and tumor was distinguished from normal in most of the 16 patients when each tissue was compared with blood. Because the cohort was small, a breakdown by tumor subtype could not be done. Compared with adjacent normal breast tissue, tumors had roughly 2.5-fold higher T cell density and higher clonality. Sequencing bulk genomic DNA from unsorted cells could not capture chain pairing or functional markers like CD4, CD8 and FOXP3. Enriched TCRB sequences shared across patients were mostly commonly generated sequences, unlikely to play an important role in the tumor microenvironment.

Two independent genomic DNA replicates were amplified for each sample, with around 0.5 ug used for blood and around 1.5 ug for tumor or normal breast. TCRB sequencing of genomic DNA was carried out with the ImmunoSeq Intro kit according to the manufacturer's instructions. Multiplex PCR was run for around 30 cycles using proprietary primers and spike-in control sequences for absolute quantification. Single-end 150-bp reads were used to sequence an 87-bp fragment spanning the CDR3 plus the flanking V and J genes. Each lane of an Illumina MiSeq using version 3.0 chemistry carried seven multiplexed samples, with two replicates per sample. The original pipeline was this. Raw data were processed with the vendor's proprietary pipeline, and both replicates were merged into a single result per sample. Productive rearrangements sharing the V-gene family, CDR3 amino acid sequence and J-gene segment were defined as clonotypes. Clonality was computed as 1 minus the normalized Shannon entropy (Pielou evenness) of TCRB abundances. T cell density was estimated as total templates divided by the number of input cells, with the number of input cells inferred from the DNA input amount. Recon, run with its default parameters, was used to estimate overall repertoire diversity and clonality. Clonotypes with over 0.1% abundance in tumor and at least 32-fold higher abundance in tumor than in normal breast were defined as tumor-enriched. This immuneACCESS table, as held by TCRdb, lists in-frame sequences with V and J called but not all clones. Of the missing ones, under half trace to an unresolved V gene in checked studies; the others have no known cause. The V and J calls and clone size come from that table; D and trimming were worked out from the DNA. The sample has under 45,000 clones on record, 74% of them singletons. Roughly 7% of the sample is taken by the ten largest.

The chain is encoded by TRBV2 joined to TRBJ2-7; the D gene is not confidently resolved. This receptor was taken from a person in their sixties or seventies with breast cancer. Sequencing used blood. The DNA is as follows: TGTGCCAGCAGTGTTGGCGGATCTACCTACGAGCAGTACTTC. It translates to CASSVGGSTYEQYF.